The source of this T cell receptor (beta chain) is a study of T cells in Graves' hyperthyroidism and ophthalmopathy. Study-wide findings and caveats: Most thyroid-expanded clonotypes above 0.001 were also found in blood.

Researchers took RNA transcripts and amplified the TCR beta CDR3 regions from them. The HTBI primer set served for first-round RT-PCR of the TCR CDR3. MiXCR was run by TCRdb on the multiplex PCR reads, yielding one entry per CDR3 protein. The sample comprises 600,000 to 700,000 distinct CDR3 sequences, 14% to 15% of which are singletons, and roughly 4.3% rests with the top ten. This clonotype was counted between two and nine times. Its antigen is as yet unknown. Germline CDR1 reads MNHEY; CDR2 reads SVGEGT. Deletions cut 2 bases from V and 0 bases from J, with 23 bases between. The CDR3 totals 19 residues. Out of 10 ml of fresh peripheral blood came the PBMCs.

Sequenced input: blood. This TCR was sampled from a woman between 35 and 50 years old with Graves' ophthalmopathy. The rearrangement uses TRBV6-2 or TRBV6-3 and TRBJ2-7; a weak D match, TRBD2 (5 bases). The CDR3 DNA follows: TGTGCCAGCAGTTACGATCCCCTAGAGGGTAGGGTTCCCTCCTACGAGCAGTACTTC. Its translation: CASSYDPLEGRVPSYEQYF.